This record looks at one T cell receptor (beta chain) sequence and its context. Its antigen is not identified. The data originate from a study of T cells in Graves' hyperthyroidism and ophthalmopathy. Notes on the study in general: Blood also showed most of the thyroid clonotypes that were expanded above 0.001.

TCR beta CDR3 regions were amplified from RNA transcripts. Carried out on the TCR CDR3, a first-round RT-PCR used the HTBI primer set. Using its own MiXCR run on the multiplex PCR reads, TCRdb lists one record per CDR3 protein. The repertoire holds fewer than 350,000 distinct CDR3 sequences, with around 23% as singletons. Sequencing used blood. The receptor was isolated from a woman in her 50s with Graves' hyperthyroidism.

DNA for the CDR3: TGCGCCAGCAGCCAAGTTGAAGCGGGAGGCGAGGAGCAGTACTTC. Translating gives CASSQVEAGGEEQYF. V usage is TRBV4-1 and J usage is TRBJ2-7; the match to TRBD2 covers 9 bases. Germline CDR1 MGHRA, CDR2 YSYEKL. The CDR3 has 15 amino acids. J was trimmed by 7 bases and V by 1 base; bases with no gene match: 8.